The 10 T cell receptor beta chains in this list originate from one sample, sequenced in a study of blood T cells in healthy people across ages. For the second PCR, which ran for about 6 to 11 cycles, a sample-barcoded 5' primer and a J-beta primer mix were used. One entry per CDR3 protein, called by TCRdb with MiXCR from the 5' RACE reads. The data contain fewer than 900,000 distinct CDR3 sequences, around 48% of them singletons. Sequenced sample: blood. The receptors shown here come from a woman aged 55-70 years in good health.

This clonotype was detected a few times. V and J are TRBV15 and TRBJ2-3; a possible D gene is TRBD2 (6 bases). This CDR3 is 14 amino acids long. The germline V gene encodes CDR1 LNHNV and CDR2 YYDKDF (reference sequence). V was clipped by 3 bases and J by 2 bases, with 9 bases between them. CDR3 sequence (DNA): TGTGCCACCAGCAGGGGCGGGATCACAGATACGCAGTATTTT. It yields the protein CATSRGGITDTQYF.

This clonotype has only a few counts. The chain recombines TRBV20-1 with TRBJ1-2; 8 nucleotides match TRBD1. The V gene end was trimmed by 6 bases and the J gene end by 4 bases; junction bases not matched to a gene: 4. This CDR3 has 12 residues. From germline, CDR1 is DFQATT and CDR2 SNEGSKA (reference sequence). This CDR3 is CSADRASYGYTF. CDR3 bases: TGCAGTGCGGACAGGGCCAGCTATGGCTACACCTTC.

The chain joins TRBV15 to TRBJ2-3; D is uncertain. The germline V gene has CDR1 LNHNV and CDR2 YYDKDF (reference sequence). The CDR3 consists of 17 residues. V was pared by 0 bases and J by 2 bases, with 15 bases between. The CDR3 region has the DNA TGTGCCACCAGCAGAGATGGGCAGCCTCTCTTCACAGATACGCAGTATTTT. Its protein is CATSRDGQPLFTDTQYF.

This chain uses TRBV5-1 with TRBJ2-7; D gene unclear. The germline V gene has CDR1 SGHRS and CDR2 YFSETQ. The CDR3 runs to 11 residues. The ends were cut back, 7 bases at V and 0 bases at J, with 5 bases in the middle. The CDR3 here is CASQSSYEQYF. The CDR3 DNA reads as TGCGCCAGCCAGAGCTCCTACGAGCAGTACTTC.

The chain is built from TRBV12-3 or TRBV12-4 and TRBJ2-6, with no clear D. V lost 6 bases to trimming and J lost 2 bases, with 11 bases between them. This CDR3 has 15 amino acids. As DNA, the CDR3 is TGTGCCAGCAGCCCCAGTATCCCTGGGGCCAACGTCCTGACTTTC. Protein product: CASSPSIPGANVLTF.

This clonotype was seen a handful of times. The chain joins TRBV7-3 to TRBJ2-7; D not certain. The V gene lost 4 bases and the J gene lost 6 bases, with 13 bases spanning the gap. The CDR3 contains 13 residues. CDR1 and CDR2 from the germline V gene are SGHTA and FQGTGA. The CDR3 spells CASSSTHFSEQYF. CDR3 bases: TGTGCCAGCAGCTCCACACATTTCTCCGAGCAGTACTTC.

This clonotype came up many times. The chain links TRBV7-2 to TRBJ2-5; the D is unclear. Germline loops: CDR1 SGHTA, CDR2 FQGNSA. The length of the CDR3 is 11 residues. V was clipped by 2 bases and J by 4 bases, with 2 bases between them. DNA of the CDR3: TGTGCCAGCAGCTTAATAGAGACCCAGTACTTC. It translates to CASSLIETQYF.

This clonotype was detected once. This may come from a read error, since a much larger clone is one base off. The chain's CDR3 is CSVLLQLRETQFF. The DNA for the CDR3 is TGCAGCGTCTTACTGCAGCTACGGGAGACCCAGTTCTTC. The rearrangement joins TRBV29-1 to TRBJ2-1; the D gene is possibly TRBD2 (6 bases). Trimming removed 6 bases at V and 13 bases at J, with 22 bases between. CDR3 length: 13 amino acids. Germline-derived CDR1 and CDR2 are SQVTM and ANQGSEA.

In its sample, this clonotype was seen once. The gene calls are TRBV20-1 and TRBJ2-7, with D unresolved. The closer fit of TRBJ2-5 to the DNA end suggests the J call may be wrong. This CDR3 contains 14 residues. The V gene's germline CDR1 is DFQATT and CDR2 SNEGSKA (reference sequence). The CDR3 bases are TGCAGTGCTAGAGCCGAAGGGTTGCGGGAGACCCAGTACTTC. It encodes CSARAEGLRETQYF.

This sequence joins TRBV7-9 and TRBJ2-1, with TRBD2 matching over 7 bases. The germline CDR1 and CDR2 sequences are SEHNR and FQNEAQ (reference sequence). The length of the CDR3 is 17 residues. After removal of 5 bases from V and 8 bases from J, the junction contained 18 bases not matched to a gene. CDR3 loop: CASSPRLGREWWDEQFF. The CDR3 nucleotides read TGTGCCAGCAGCCCCCGACTAGGGCGGGAGTGGTGGGATGAGCAGTTCTTC.